The clone carrying this T cell receptor beta chain was seen many times. Its antigen is unidentified. Germline CDR1 reads GTSNPN; CDR2 reads SVGIG (reference sequence). Trimming removed 3 bases from V and 6 bases from J, with 15 bases in between. This CDR3 has 14 amino acids. The sample is drawn from a study of T cells in Graves' hyperthyroidism and ophthalmopathy. Study results and caveats: Researchers report that a 13 V-J model separated ophthalmopathy from stable hyperthyroidism.

Hyperthyroidism had been newly diagnosed in patients aged 18 to 65, and its duration was under 2 months. The investigators amplified TCR beta CDR3 regions from RNA transcripts. HTBI primers drove first-round RT-PCR of the TCR CDR3. In TCRdb, the multiplex PCR reads were re-called with MiXCR into one record per CDR3 protein. The table records approximately 740,000 distinct CDR3 sequences, 12% to 15% of them present only once. The TCR was taken from a woman in her late teens or twenties with Graves' hyperthyroidism. Material: blood. The rearrangement joins TRBV30 to TRBJ1-5; D is perhaps TRBD1 (5 bases). CDR3 region: CAWREAGVGQPQHF. The CDR3 DNA reads TGTGCCTGGAGGGAGGCGGGGGTCGGTCAGCCCCAGCATTTT.